This record covers a single TCR beta chain. Germline CDR1 MNHNY, CDR2 SVGAGI (reference sequence). Trimming took off 2 bases at V and 10 bases at J, with 17 bases between the two ends. The CDR3 covers 14 residues. The sample originates from a study of blood T cell repertoires in COVID-19. While infection was still active, Seattle patients were enrolled and then followed longitudinally. Sequencing used immunoSEQ multiplex PCR; TCRdb keeps in-frame clones, though not all of them. Seen here are hundreds of thousands of clones, around 92% observed once, and the top ten hold roughly 10%. The chain recombines TRBV6-6 with TRBJ1-2; perhaps TRBD1 as D (6 bases). The sample consisted of peripheral blood. The TCR was taken from a woman between 25 and 40 years old with COVID-19, enrolled during active disease. CDR3 in DNA: TGTGCCAGCAGTTACCCGGGGCAGGGGAGAGACTACACCTTC. Protein sequence: CASSYPGQGRDYTF.